This TCR beta chain comes out of a study of T cell repertoires in cytomegalovirus infection (dated by TCRdb to about 2019). Regarding the research as a whole: Recently identified HLA-C-restricted CMV epitopes, whose presentation resists viral immunomodulation, were targeted by peptide stimulations together with well-studied HLA-B-restricted epitopes. The HLA type of each donor mattered for the analysis, because public TCR beta signatures pointed to carriage of CMV infection along with the matching HLA type.

Broader findings and caveats from the paper: Carriers of CMV infection plus the relevant HLA type were discriminated by the cumulative frequency of public TCR beta family members in the study cohort and in an independent roughly 350-donor cohort. The ex vivo response was dominated by HLA-C-restricted CMV-specific TCR beta clonotypes, which also provided the single most frequent clonotype in two of eight donors.

Read against the paper, the sample's treatment or condition label means: in vitro stimulation with specific CMV peptide epitopes to enrich CMV-specific T cells. Notes on this clonotype: The target of this receptor is not known. Per-nucleotide qualities are absent, and no much larger clonotype sits a single base away.

Trimming takes 6 bases from V and 4 bases from J, and the germline ends sit 9 bases apart. The CDR3 covers 12 residues, taking in both the cysteine and the phenylalanine. Only the CDR3 DNA stays, 36 bases, in frame from base 1. CDR1 and CDR2, looked up from the germline V gene, are MNHEY and SVGEGT. Sequencing took place on an Illumina HiSeq 1500. TCRdb cleaned the public reads at Q25 with fastp, built clones with MiXCR and kept in-frame beta chains. Each entry is one CDR3 protein sequence, shown with its most common DNA and genes. The sample table contains about 920,000 distinct CDR3 sequences; only one count was recorded for approximately 31% of them. The top ten clones comprise 10% to 15% of the sample.

Rearrangement joined TRBV6-2 or TRBV6-3 to TRBJ1-2, and perhaps TRBD1 as D gene, on 6 matching bases. This TCR was sampled from a human donor in good health (CMV status not recorded). Some clones in this sample may be carry-over from other donors' samples. Specimen: cultured CD8+ T cells from PBMCs, collected from culture after CMV antigen stimulation. The sequenced DNA is TGTGCCAGCAGCGGACAGATCTATGGCTACACCTTC. Its protein is CASSGQIYGYTF.